This T cell receptor (beta chain) originates from a study of T cell responses to AZD1222 COVID-19 vaccine. The CDR3 is 15 amino acids. The ends lost 2 bases at V and 8 bases at J; junction bases unmatched: 7. Germline-derived CDR1 and CDR2 are SGHAT and FQNNGV. Findings of the study overall: Baseline seropositivity occurred in only six AZD1222 recipients.

Turning to this clone: Its target is unknown.

Profiling relied on immunoSEQ multiplex PCR, and the TCRdb table lists in-frame clones only, not all of them. This sample has about 120,000 clones, with about 91% found just once. The sample consisted of peripheral blood, taken 28 days after the second AZD1222 dose. The TCR comes from an adult who received the AZD1222 COVID-19 vaccine. The chain couples TRBV11-2 to TRBJ2-1; 9 nucleotides agree with TRBD2. CDR3 DNA: TGTGCCAGCAGCTTATCTAGCGGGGAGGGTTATGAGCAGTTCTTC. Amino acid sequence: CASSLSSGEGYEQFF. Looking up the rest from reference TRBV11-2 and TRBJ2-1 gives the full variable domain: EAGVAQSPRYKIIEKRQSVAFWCNPISGHATLYWYQQILGQGPKLLIQFQNNGVVDDSQLPKDRFSAERLKGVDSTLKIQPAKLEDSAVYLCASSLSSGEGYEQFFGPGTRLTVL.